A selection of T cell receptor beta chains follows, all from one sample in a study of shared clonotypes between healthy human individuals. The method was immunoSEQ multiplex PCR; TCRdb's version includes in-frame clones alone and lacks a portion of them. The sample lists a few million clones, around 90% occurring once. Sequenced input: naive CD4+ T cells from PBMCs. The receptors originated from a young man in good health. Some clones in this sample may be carry-over from other donors' samples. The CDR3 runs from the conserved cysteine through the conserved F or W. The order of the fields is clone size, J gene, V gene, CDR3 protein. The size of a clone is reported for some rows only, either as once, few or many, or as a class for expanded clones.

abundance: NA; j_gene: TRBJ2-7; v_gene: TRBV15; CDR3aa: CATSRDYGGPYEQYF
abundance: NA; j_gene: TRBJ1-5; v_gene: TRBV19; CDR3aa: CASRGRTSNQPQHF
abundance: NA; j_gene: TRBJ1-4; v_gene: TRBV5-1; CDR3aa: CASSRTVNNEKLFF
abundance: NA; j_gene: TRBJ2-1; v_gene: TRBV7-3; CDR3aa: CASSSHNGQFF
abundance: NA; j_gene: TRBJ2-3; v_gene: TRBV6-6; CDR3aa: CASTAGGEGPNTQYF
abundance: NA; j_gene: TRBJ1-1; v_gene: TRBV2; CDR3aa: CASSGRDKISAFF
abundance: once; j_gene: TRBJ2-7; v_gene: TRBV7-8; CDR3aa: CASSRAWRETMYEQYF
abundance: NA; j_gene: TRBJ1-2; v_gene: TRBV5-5; CDR3aa: CASIPGTSRHGYTF
abundance: NA; j_gene: TRBJ2-7; v_gene: TRBV7-2; CDR3aa: CASSVALPRQGDGAHF
abundance: NA; j_gene: TRBJ2-3; v_gene: TRBV6-1; CDR3aa: CASSEYWDLEDTQYF
abundance: NA; j_gene: TRBJ1-4; v_gene: TRBV5-1; CDR3aa: CASSMNKEELFF
abundance: NA; j_gene: TRBJ2-1; v_gene: TRBV29-1; CDR3aa: CSVPSQITYNEQFF
abundance: NA; j_gene: TRBJ2-2; v_gene: TRBV7-2; CDR3aa: CASSSTSGTGSAGELFF
abundance: NA; j_gene: TRBJ2-1; v_gene: TRBV18; CDR3aa: CASATGTSAYNEQFF
abundance: NA; j_gene: TRBJ2-7; v_gene: TRBV6-5; CDR3aa: CASSYSGTEQYF
abundance: NA; j_gene: TRBJ2-7; v_gene: TRBV13; CDR3aa: CASSLGHVGRDEQYF
abundance: NA; j_gene: TRBJ2-1; v_gene: TRBV4-1; CDR3aa: CASSQGPSGLAEEQFF
abundance: NA; j_gene: TRBJ1-5; v_gene: TRBV28; CDR3aa: CASGPNQPQHF
abundance: NA; j_gene: TRBJ1-1; v_gene: TRBV6-1; CDR3aa: CASSEAGSFSPF
abundance: NA; j_gene: TRBJ2-3; v_gene: TRBV28; CDR3aa: CAWGEGTHTQYF
abundance: NA; j_gene: TRBJ2-6; v_gene: TRBV28; CDR3aa: CASSGLQGLGANVLTF
abundance: NA; j_gene: TRBJ2-1; v_gene: TRBV4-1; CDR3aa: CASSPIGGDGEQFF
abundance: NA; j_gene: TRBJ2-3; v_gene: TRBV27; CDR3aa: CASTRPGNTDTQYF
abundance: NA; j_gene: TRBJ1-4; v_gene: TRBV5-1; CDR3aa: CASSRTTGENEKLFF
abundance: NA; j_gene: TRBJ1-5; v_gene: TRBV28; CDR3aa: CASTPPGRRQPQHF
abundance: NA; j_gene: TRBJ1-2; v_gene: TRBV18; CDR3aa: CASSLQGQTNYGYTF
abundance: NA; j_gene: TRBJ2-5; v_gene: TRBV5-4; CDR3aa: CASSSVPQETQYF
abundance: once; j_gene: TRBJ2-7; v_gene: TRBV29-1; CDR3aa: CSGSRQGSYEQYF
abundance: NA; j_gene: TRBJ1-3; v_gene: TRBV10-2; CDR3aa: CASSPQTPSSGNTIYF
abundance: NA; j_gene: TRBJ2-3; v_gene: TRBV19; CDR3aa: CASSISGLAPSTDTQYF
abundance: NA; j_gene: TRBJ2-7; v_gene: TRBV4-2; CDR3aa: CASSQAGTGHYEQYF
abundance: once; j_gene: TRBJ2-7; v_gene: TRBV28; CDR3aa: CASSLSSAVVAYEQYF
abundance: NA; j_gene: TRBJ2-5; v_gene: TRBV11-1; CDR3aa: CASSLDSGRFETQYF
abundance: NA; j_gene: TRBJ1-4; v_gene: TRBV7-9; CDR3aa: CASTFVPGEEKLFF
abundance: NA; j_gene: TRBJ2-2; v_gene: TRBV6-1; CDR3aa: CASRIGQGATGELFF
abundance: NA; j_gene: TRBJ1-3; v_gene: TRBV6-5; CDR3aa: CASSARGAGNTIYF
abundance: NA; j_gene: TRBJ2-5; v_gene: TRBV9; CDR3aa: CASSPHLGLADRQETQYF